This T cell receptor beta chain was found in a study of blood T cell repertoires in COVID-19. The wider study: The samples span acute and convalescent COVID-19 from the United States, Italy and Spain. Sources were T cells, B-cell-depleted T cells, or PBMCs; the material itself was cDNA or gDNA.

Clones were read by immunoSEQ multiplex PCR, and TCRdb kept only the in-frame ones, dropping some. This sample carries 350,000 to 450,000 clones, over 75% of them seen once, and the ten largest clones take 2.3%. The CDR3 extends over 16 amino acids. Trimming cost V 5 bases and J 9 bases, with 20 bases left between them. Germline V gives CDR1 MNHEY, CDR2 SMNVEV (reference sequence). The Seattle patients, enrolled during active infection, were followed longitudinally. J is TRBJ1-6 and V is TRBV27; possible D gene TRBD1, 6 bases. The sequenced sample consisted of peripheral blood. The receptor's source is a woman aged 60-75 years with COVID-19, enrolled during active disease. The CDR3 loop reads CASSLSRTVQTSPLHF. CDR3 sequence (DNA): TGTGCCAGCAGTCTCTCCCGGACAGTACAAACTTCACCCCTCCACTTT.